The rows below give T cell receptor beta chains drawn from one sample of a study of beta chain features in type 1 diabetes. Libraries were prepared by immunoSEQ multiplex PCR; TCRdb keeps only in-frame clonotypes and omits some of them. This table holds about 320,000 clones, approximately 14% found once. Sequencing input: central memory CD4+ T cells from blood. These receptors all stem from a man in his thirties or forties in good health. The CDR3 runs from the conserved cysteine through the conserved F or W. The D gene is left open where the match is weak. Clone size is shown for a subset of rows, as once, few, many or a class of expanded clone.

V gene,J gene,D gene,clone size,CDR3 protein,CDR3 DNA
TRBV6-1,TRBJ1-5,.,once,CASSQTGNQPQHF,TGTGCCAGCAGCCAGACTGGTAATCAGCCCCAGCATTTT
TRBV5-4,TRBJ1-2,.,many,CASSLTGQGYGYTF,TGTGCCAGCAGCTTGACGGGCCAGGGCTATGGCTACACCTTC
TRBV9,TRBJ1-4,.,few,CASSGPGHDEKLFF,TGTGCCAGCAGCGGCCCGGGACACGATGAAAAACTGTTTTTT
TRBV28,TRBJ1-2,.,few,CASTVLNYGYTF,TGTGCCAGCACCGTCTTAAACTATGGCTACACCTTC
TRBV28,TRBJ2-1,.,.,CASSSQGLIYNEQFF,TGTGCCAGCAGCTCCCAGGGCCTCATCTACAATGAGCAGTTCTTC
TRBV6-6,TRBJ2-1,.,.,CASSLANNEQFF,TGTGCCAGCAGCTTAGCGAACAATGAGCAGTTCTTC
TRBV4-3,TRBJ1-1,.,few,CASSPNTDVFTEAFF,TGCGCCAGCAGCCCAAACACAGACGTTTTCACTGAAGCTTTCTTT
TRBV7-2,TRBJ1-2,.,.,CASSPRGGATTGYGYTF,TGTGCCAGCAGCCCCCGCGGGGGGGCGACGACGGGATATGGCTACACCTTC
TRBV7-2,TRBJ2-1,.,few,CASSLGLARSNEQFF,TGTGCCAGCAGCTTAGGGTTAGCACGTAGCAATGAGCAGTTCTTC
TRBV5-6,TRBJ2-1,.,many,CASSLYNEQFF,TGTGCCAGCAGCTTGTACAATGAGCAGTTCTTC
TRBV29-1,TRBJ2-3,TRBD1,.,CSVVTGGRSPDTQYF,TGCAGCGTTGTGACAGGGGGTCGGAGTCCAGATACGCAGTATTTT
TRBV18,TRBJ1-6,.,many,CASSPSTYNSPLHF,TGTGCCAGCTCACCCTCAACGTATAATTCACCCCTCCACTTT
TRBV30,TRBJ2-2,.,.,CAWVPQTTGELFF,TGTGCCTGGGTCCCCCAAACCACCGGGGAGCTGTTTTTT
TRBV5-8,TRBJ1-1,TRBD1,few,CASSLLQGSMNTEAFF,TGTGCCAGCAGCTTATTACAGGGGTCCATGAACACTGAAGCTTTCTTT
TRBV5-1,TRBJ1-2,.,few,CASSFAWGAGYTF,TGCGCCAGCAGCTTCGCATGGGGCGCCGGCTACACCTTC
TRBV28,TRBJ2-2,.,.,CASSFQNTGELFF,TGTGCCAGCAGTTTCCAAAACACCGGGGAGCTGTTTTTT
TRBV10-3,TRBJ2-7,TRBD1,few,CAISDGTVLYEQYF,TGTGCCATCAGCGATGGGACAGTTCTCTACGAGCAGTACTTC
TRBV4-1,TRBJ1-6,.,few,CASTKTASSYNSPLHF,TGCGCCAGCACCAAGACGGCGAGCTCCTATAATTCACCCCTCCACTTT
TRBV7-7,TRBJ2-5,TRBD2,.,CASSSGLAGGSGTQYF,TGTGCCAGCAGCTCGGGACTAGCGGGGGGGTCCGGGACCCAGTACTTC
TRBV7-9,TRBJ1-4,.,.,CASSPDKGSNEKLFF,TGTGCCAGCAGTCCTGACAAGGGGAGTAATGAAAAACTGTTTTTT
TRBV12-5,TRBJ1-5,.,few,CASGLASPPQHF,TGTGCTAGTGGTTTGGCTAGCCCGCCCCAGCATTTT
TRBV7-2,TRBJ2-4,.,.,CASSFRIRQGQRAKNIQYF,TGTGCCAGCAGCTTTAGGATTCGGCAGGGGCAAAGAGCCAAAAACATTCAGTACTTC
TRBV10-3,TRBJ2-3,TRBD2,few,CAIRGDYSTDTQYF,TGTGCCATCAGGGGGGACTATAGCACAGATACGCAGTATTTT
TRBV14,TRBJ2-3,TRBD2,.,CASSSFLAGSRTDTQYF,TGTGCCAGCAGTTCATTCCTAGCGGGGTCGCGTACAGATACGCAGTATTTT
TRBV9,TRBJ2-2,.,.,CASSVGLASTGELFF,TGTGCCAGCAGCGTAGGGCTAGCGAGCACCGGGGAGCTGTTTTTT
TRBV5-5,TRBJ2-4,.,.,CASSLVFENIQYF,TGTGCCAGCAGCTTGGTGTTCGAAAACATTCAGTACTTC
TRBV5-1,TRBJ2-3,.,.,CASSTYDGGPQDTQYF,TGCGCCAGCAGCACCTATGACGGGGGGCCACAGGATACGCAGTATTTT
TRBV11-3,TRBJ1-3,TRBD1,few,CASSLVSGGNGNTIYF,TGTGCCAGCAGCTTAGTGTCAGGGGGCAATGGAAACACCATATATTTT
TRBV7-7,TRBJ2-3,.,many,CASSLRAADTQYF,TGTGCTAGCAGCTTGAGGGCCGCAGATACGCAGTATTTT
TRBV14,TRBJ1-2,TRBD1,.,CASSRNGQGAGYTF,TGTGCCAGCAGCCGGAATGGACAGGGGGCTGGCTACACCTTC
TRBV7-2,TRBJ1-6,.,.,CASSFGGMYNSPLHF,TGTGCCAGCAGCTTCGGGGGAATGTATAATTCACCCCTCCACTTT
TRBV5-1,TRBJ1-4,.,many,CASSLDSRNEKLFF,TGCGCCAGCAGCCTCGACAGCCGCAATGAAAAACTGTTTTTT
TRBV7-2,TRBJ1-1,.,.,CASSLNRVDTEAFF,TGTGCCAGCAGCTTAAACAGGGTCGACACTGAAGCTTTCTTT
TRBV23-1,TRBJ2-7,TRBD1,few,CASSQSRMDRSSYEQYF,TGCGCCAGCAGTCAATCGAGGATGGACAGGAGCTCCTACGAGCAGTACTTC
TRBV7-2,TRBJ2-4,TRBD2,.,CASSVKSGGANIQYF,TGTGCCAGCAGTGTAAAAAGCGGGGGGGCGAACATTCAGTACTTC
TRBV6-6,TRBJ1-6,TRBD1,.,CASRTGEDSPLHF,TGTGCCAGCAGAACAGGGGAGGATTCACCCCTCCACTTT
TRBV29-1,TRBJ2-7,.,few,CSVRTAYEQYF,TGCAGCGTTAGGACCGCCTACGAGCAGTACTTC
TRBV10-3,TRBJ2-5,.,.,CAIRGPGSQETQYF,TGTGCCATCAGGGGCCCCGGGAGCCAGGAGACCCAGTACTTC
TRBV5-1,TRBJ2-7,TRBD1,many,CASSRDRGDYEQYF,TGCGCCAGCAGCCGGGACAGGGGAGACTACGAGCAGTACTTC
TRBV4-1,TRBJ1-6,.,.,CASSPEGQGTAYNSPLHF,TGCGCCAGCAGCCCCGAGGGTCAGGGAACCGCCTATAATTCACCCCTCCACTTT
TRBV15,TRBJ1-5,.,few,CATSRDGGNQPQHF,TGTGCCACCAGCAGAGATGGAGGGAATCAGCCCCAGCATTTT
TRBV23-1,TRBJ1-1,TRBD1,.,CASSQTRPATGAKESTEAFF,TGCGCCAGCAGTCAAACCCGACCGGCGACAGGGGCTAAGGAAAGCACTGAAGCTTTCTTT
TRBV28,TRBJ1-5,TRBD1,many,CASSITTGVIGHF,TGTGCCAGCAGTATCACCACAGGGGTCATAGGGCATTTT
TRBV19,TRBJ1-1,.,few,CASSTRQTEAFF,TGTGCCAGTAGTACCCGACAGACTGAAGCTTTCTTT
TRBV6-1,TRBJ2-4,.,.,CASSEAGRTNIQYF,TGTGCCAGCAGTGAAGCAGGCAGGACGAACATTCAGTACTTC
TRBV13,TRBJ2-1,TRBD2,.,CASSPISGSSGEQFF,TGTGCCAGCAGCCCAATTAGCGGGAGTTCCGGTGAGCAGTTCTTC
TRBV19,TRBJ2-1,TRBD2,.,CASSIGGLRANEQFF,TGTGCCAGTAGTATTGGGGGACTAAGGGCAAATGAGCAGTTCTTC
TRBV7-2,TRBJ2-7,.,few,CASSLEFGQGSYEQYF,TGTGCCAGCAGCTTGGAATTTGGACAAGGGTCCTACGAGCAGTACTTC
TRBV5-1,TRBJ2-3,.,few,CASSDGTTDTQYF,TGCGCCAGCTCCGACGGTACCACAGATACGCAGTATTTT
TRBV2,TRBJ2-1,TRBD2,many,CASSELAGDAGKQFF,TGTGCCAGCAGTGAACTAGCGGGAGATGCCGGGAAGCAGTTCTTC
TRBV29-1,TRBJ2-1,.,.,CSVETVRVRNEQFF,TGCAGCGTTGAGACGGTGCGAGTTAGGAATGAGCAGTTCTTC